These 17 T cell receptor beta chains share one sample of origin, sequenced in a study of T cell responses to AZD1222 COVID-19 vaccine. Sequencing used immunoSEQ multiplex PCR; TCRdb keeps in-frame clones, though not all of them. The sample has approximately 100,000 clones; roughly nine tenths are singletons. The material sequenced was peripheral blood, taken on day 0 of AZD1222 vaccination. The receptor source for this set is an adult in good health.

The genes are TRBV29-1 and TRBJ1-2; D unresolved. The CDR3 runs to 15 residues. Germline V gives CDR1 SQVTM, CDR2 ANQGSEA. V was pared by 0 bases and J by 8 bases, with 19 bases between. The CDR3 reads CSVEDLGQLVRGYTF. CDR3 bases: TGCAGCGTTGAAGATCTTGGGCAGCTTGTTCGGGGCTACACCTTC.

CDR3 in amino acids: CASSESPLLAGHSYEQYF. CDR3 nucleotides: TGCGCCAGCAGTGAGTCACCTCTTCTAGCGGGGCACTCCTACGAGCAGTACTTC. This chain joins TRBV10-1 and TRBJ2-7, with 9 bases fitting TRBD2. There are 18 residues in the CDR3. V was clipped by 0 bases and J by 0 bases; unmatched bases: 9. CDR1 is WNHNN and CDR2 is SYGVQD in the germline V gene (reference sequence).

This clone was picked up one time. J is TRBJ2-2 and V is TRBV30, with D hard to call. The CDR3 has 14 residues. The germline V gene has CDR1 GTSNPN and CDR2 SVGIG (reference sequence). The V and J ends lost 4 bases and 2 bases respectively, with 11 bases between them. CDR3 DNA: TGTGCCTGGAACCATGGGATTAACACCGGGGAGCTGTTTTTT. Its translation is CAWNHGINTGELFF. The whole variable domain, remainder taken from reference TRBV30 and TRBJ2-2, is SQTIHQWPATLVQPVGSPLSLECTVEGTSNPNLYWYRQAAGRGLQLLFYSVGIGQISSEVPQNLSASRPQDRQFILSSKKLLLSDSGFYLCAWNHGINTGELFFGEGSRLTVL.

Note on this clone: The junction departs from the called germline gene at one end, perhaps through a read error. In nucleotides, the CDR3 is TGTGCCAGCAGCTTATCATCTGTTCCCCAGGACTTC. Translated, it gives CASSLSSVPQDF. The J gene is TRBJ2-7, the V gene TRBV7-9, with no clear D. The germline V gene encodes CDR1 SEHNR and CDR2 FQNEAQ (reference sequence). This CDR3 has 12 amino acids.

In this sample, this clone turned up once. The rearrangement uses TRBV9 and TRBJ1-6; tentatively, D is TRBD1 (6 bases). Trimming took off 0 bases at V and 5 bases at J, with 9 bases between the two ends. CDR1 and CDR2 from the germline V gene are SGDLS and YYNGEE. This CDR3 spans 15 amino acids. DNA of the CDR3: TGTGCCAGCAGCGTAGAAGGGGACAATAATTCACCCCTCCACTTT. Protein product: CASSVEGDNNSPLHF. The full variable domain, completed using reference TRBV9 and TRBJ1-6, is DSGVTQTPKHLITATGQRVTLRCSPRSGDLSVYWYQQSLDQGLQFLIQYYNGEERAKGNILERFSAQQFPDLHSELNLSSLELGDSALYFCASSVEGDNNSPLHFGNGTRLTVT.

The chain carries TRBV3-1 (or the pseudogene TRBV3-2) and TRBJ1-1; D is perhaps TRBD1 (6 bases). The V end lost 2 bases, the J end lost 3 bases, and 16 bases lay between the germline ends. The CDR3 sequence is 16 residues long. Germline CDR1 LGHDT, CDR2 YNNKEL (reference sequence). CDR3 sequence reads: CASSQRRQAWDTEAFF. CDR3 DNA: TGTGCCAGCAGCCAACGCAGACAGGCTTGGGACACTGAAGCTTTCTTT.

This chain links TRBV29-1 with TRBJ2-7; the match to TRBD1 covers 9 bases. V lost 0 bases, J lost 3 bases, and 6 bases stayed unmatched. This CDR3 has 15 amino acids. Germline lookup yields CDR1 SQVTM and CDR2 ANQGSEA. The DNA of the CDR3 is TGCAGCGTTGAAGATCGACAGGGGGGCCACTACGAGCAGTACTTC. This encodes CSVEDRQGGHYEQYF.

The chain joins TRBV24-1 to TRBJ2-5, with 10 nucleotides matching TRBD1. V was pared by 6 bases and J by 2 bases, with 8 bases of the junction left unmatched. This CDR3 contains 16 residues. CDR1 and CDR2 (germline): KGHDR, SFDVKD. The CDR3 DNA sequence: TGTGCCACCAGTTCCGCGACAGGGGGCCGTCAAGAGACCCAGTACTTC. Translation: CATSSATGGRQETQYF.

The J gene is TRBJ1-2, the V gene TRBV6-5, with 8 positions matching TRBD1. Germline assignment: CDR1 MNHEY and CDR2 SVGAGI. There are 13 residues in the CDR3. The trim removed 6 bases at V and 6 bases at J, leaving 6 bases unmatched. The CDR3 DNA reads as TGTGCCAGCAGGGCGGGACAGGCGAATGGCTACACCTTC. This gives the protein CASRAGQANGYTF.

This sequence joins TRBV2 and TRBJ2-1, with TRBD2 matching 13 bases. The V and J ends lost 6 bases and 7 bases, in that order; junction bases with no gene match: 6. This CDR3 is built from 15 residues. Per the germline V gene, CDR1 is SNHLY and CDR2 is FYNNEI. CDR3 nucleotide sequence: TGTGCCAGCAGGGGACTAGCGGGGCGTCAAAATGAGCAGTTCTTC. This gives the protein CASRGLAGRQNEQFF.

J is TRBJ2-5 and V is TRBV7-3; 7 bases fit TRBD2. Trimming at V came to 2 bases and at J to 8 bases, leaving 5 bases not matched to a gene. The germline CDR1 and CDR2 sequences are SGHTA and FQGTGA. The CDR3 length is 13 residues. The CDR3 spells CASSLRAGETQYF. CDR3 bases: TGTGCCAGCAGCTTACGGGCGGGGGAAACCCAGTACTTC.

The V call is TRBV27, the J call TRBJ1-3; possible D gene TRBD1, 5 bases. Germline V gives CDR1 MNHEY, CDR2 SMNVEV (reference sequence). V was pared by 5 bases and J by 0 bases, with 8 bases between. This CDR3 is 14 amino acids long. DNA of the CDR3: TGTGCCAGCAGTGGGGGGGGCTCTGGAAACACCATATATTTT. The encoded protein is CASSGGGSGNTIYF.

This chain connects TRBV5-1 to TRBJ2-7, with D perhaps matching TRBD1 or TRBD2 (5 bases each). Trimming removed 2 bases at V and 2 bases at J, with 17 bases between. The V gene's germline CDR1 is SGHRS and CDR2 YFSETQ. CDR3 length: 16 residues. This CDR3 reads CASSLPGASAPYEQYF. The CDR3 DNA reads as TGCGCCAGCAGCTTACCCGGGGCCTCTGCCCCCTACGAGCAGTACTTC.

The V gene is TRBV9, the J gene TRBJ1-6; D remains unclear. Germline V CDR1 and CDR2: SGDLS, YYNGEE. The CDR3 extends over 17 amino acids. Trimming removed 0 bases at V and 4 bases at J, with 14 bases between. The CDR3 nucleotides read TGTGCCAGCAGCGTAGACCCCTGGACCGAGTATAATTCACCCCTCCACTTT. It is translated as CASSVDPWTEYNSPLHF.

This sequence joins TRBV29-1 and TRBJ2-7; TRBD2 matches 7 bases. V lost 1 base and J lost 0; bases outside the gene matches: 6. CDR3 size: 15 residues. Germline lookup yields CDR1 SQVTM and CDR2 ANQGSEA. In nucleotides, the CDR3 is TGCAGCGTTGAAGGTGGAGCGGGGAGCTCCTACGAGCAGTACTTC. Translating gives CSVEGGAGSSYEQYF.

The CDR3 bases are TGTGCCAGCAGGGGCGGCACTGAAGCTTTCTTT. Translated, it gives CASRGGTEAFF. V and J are TRBV27 and TRBJ1-1, with no clear D. This CDR3 comprises 11 residues. V was shortened by 6 bases and J by 4 bases, with 6 bases between the two germline ends. The germline V gene has CDR1 MNHEY and CDR2 SMNVEV (reference sequence).

The rearrangement links TRBV13 to TRBJ2-1, with 11 bases matching TRBD2. Unmatched junction bases numbered 5, after V lost 4 bases and J lost 0 bases. CDR1 and CDR2 (germline): PRHDT, FYEKMQ (reference sequence). The CDR3 is made up of 17 amino acids. The CDR3 DNA reads TGTGCCAGCAGCTCTAGCGGGGGGACCAGCTCCTACAATGAGCAGTTCTTC. Translation: CASSSSGGTSSYNEQFF.